These 27 T cell receptor beta chains share one sample of origin, sequenced in a study of shared clonotypes between healthy human individuals (dated by TCRdb to the early 2020s). Preparation of the library involved the immunoSEQ multiplex PCR assay. What TCRdb holds here is the immuneACCESS table cut down to in-frame rearrangements. Part of the clones is not present; checked against another copy, under half of the missing clones reflect an unresolved V gene, and the others are unexplained. For this sample the table gives approximately 710,000 clones, of which less than 95% were detected only once. The ten largest clonotypes hold 34% of the sample. The sequenced sample consisted of memory CD8+ T cells from PBMCs. Explained via the paper, the cell subset or site label denotes: CD45RO+ cells pooled with CCR7-negative TemRA cells. These receptors were taken from a man younger than 30 in good health. Some clones in this sample may be carry-over from other donors' samples.

The chain is built from TRBV27 and TRBJ1-4; 9 bases map to TRBD1. CDR3 length: 14 amino acids. The V gene end was trimmed by 3 bases and the J gene end by 8 bases; junction bases not matched to a gene: 4. The germline V gene encodes CDR1 MNHEY and CDR2 SMNVEV (reference sequence). The CDR3 DNA is TGTGCCAGCAGTTTCAGGGACAGGGTGGAAAAACTGTTTTTT. Translated, it gives CASSFRDRVEKLFF.

Only a few counts were recorded for this clone. This sequence joins TRBV9 and TRBJ2-1; TRBD2 matches at 11 bases. Trimming at V came to 0 bases and at J to 7 bases, leaving 9 bases not matched to a gene. The CDR3 spans 17 residues. CDR1 is SGDLS, CDR2 YYNGEE, per germline. The CDR3 sequence is CASSVAGASGRTNEQFF. For the CDR3, the DNA is TGTGCCAGCAGCGTAGCAGGGGCTAGCGGGAGGACGAATGAGCAGTTCTTC.

CDR3 residues: CASSYIHDSNQPQHF. The CDR3 region has the DNA TGTGCCAGCAGTTATATCCACGATAGCAATCAGCCCCAGCATTTT. V gene TRBV27 combines with J gene TRBJ1-5, with D hard to call. Germline V gives CDR1 MNHEY, CDR2 SMNVEV (reference sequence). This CDR3 contains 15 residues. The V end lost 4 bases, the J end lost 0 bases, and 10 bases lay between the germline ends.

The chain has TRBV30 and TRBJ2-2; D is undetermined. This CDR3 has 11 amino acids. Deletions cut 5 bases from V and 5 bases from J, with 6 bases between. Germline values: CDR1 GTSNPN, CDR2 SVGIG (reference sequence). CDR3 protein: CAWGITGELFF. CDR3 nucleotide sequence: TGTGCCTGGGGTATTACCGGGGAGCTGTTTTTT.

The rearrangement uses TRBV12-2 and TRBJ1-5; TRBD1 is the table's D call and was not checked against the DNA. TRBV12-2 is marked as a pseudogene. There are 10 residues in the CDR3. DNA for the CDR3: TGTGCAAGACAGGATCAGCCCCAGCATTTT. Translated: CARQDQPQHF.

The CDR3 reads CASSFPRAGSYEQYF. CDR3 sequence (DNA): TGTGCCAGCAGTTTTCCTCGAGCTGGCTCCTACGAGCAGTACTTC. J is TRBJ2-7 and V is TRBV28; D ambiguous. V was shortened by 3 bases and J by 0 bases, with 12 bases between the two germline ends. CDR1 and CDR2 (germline): MDHEN, SYDVKM. The length of the CDR3 is 15 residues.

The chain couples TRBV9 to TRBJ2-3; no reliable D call. This CDR3 comprises 14 residues. V was clipped by 4 bases and J by 4 bases, with 13 bases between them. Germline values: CDR1 SGDLS, CDR2 YYNGEE. As DNA, the CDR3 is TGTGCCAGCAGCCCTCCCCTCAACTCAGATACGCAGTATTTT. Encoded protein: CASSPPLNSDTQYF. Drawing the rest from reference TRBV9 and TRBJ2-3, the complete variable domain is DSGVTQTPKHLITATGQRVTLRCSPRSGDLSVYWYQQSLDQGLQFLIQYYNGEERAKGNILERFSAQQFPDLHSELNLSSLELGDSALYFCASSPPLNSDTQYFGPGTRLTVL.

The gene calls are TRBV7-3 and TRBJ2-7; 8 bases are shared with TRBD1. Germline values: CDR1 SGHTA, CDR2 FQGTGA. Germline trimming cut 5 bases from V and 6 bases from J; bases unmatched to any gene: 3. There are 12 residues in the CDR3. This CDR3 reads CASSPGTGEQYF. The DNA for the CDR3 is TGTGCCAGCAGCCCCGGGACAGGCGAGCAGTACTTC. The full variable domain, completed using reference TRBV7-3 and TRBJ2-7, is GAGVSQTPSNKVTEKGKYVELRCDPISGHTALYWYRQSLGQGPEFLIYFQGTGAADDSGLPNDRFFAVRPEGSVSTLKIQRTERGDSAVYLCASSPGTGEQYFGPGTRLTVT.

This clone was recorded only once. The chain links TRBV10-3 to TRBJ2-7, with 9 nucleotides matching TRBD1. V shed 7 bases, J shed 0 bases, and the junction held 4 bases outside the gene matches. This CDR3 is built from 14 residues. From germline, CDR1 is ENHRY and CDR2 SYGVKD. As DNA, the CDR3 is TGTGCCATCACTAGGGACAGGGACTCCTACGAGCAGTACTTC. Amino acid sequence: CAITRDRDSYEQYF.

The V gene is TRBV9, the J gene TRBJ1-4; unclear D gene. Germline loops: CDR1 SGDLS, CDR2 YYNGEE. The CDR3 runs to 15 residues. Trimming took 0 bases from V and 4 from J, leaving 10 bases between them. In DNA form, the CDR3 reads TGTGCCAGCAGCGTAGTTGGATACGGTAATGAAAAACTGTTTTTT. Its protein product is CASSVVGYGNEKLFF.

The chain couples TRBV5-4 to TRBJ2-7; 10 nucleotides match TRBD2. Germline CDR1 is SGHNT and CDR2 is YYREEE (reference sequence). The J segment lost 6 bases and the V segment lost 6 bases, leaving 12 bases of the junction unmatched. The CDR3 has 15 residues. CDR3 residues: CASTMGAGGPTEQYF. The CDR3 bases are TGTGCCAGCACCATGGGAGCGGGAGGGCCGACCGAGCAGTACTTC.

This clone came up many times. V gene TRBV4-3 combines with J gene TRBJ2-6; possibly TRBD1 for D (5 bases). The CDR3 is 16 amino acids. Germline V CDR1 and CDR2: LGHNA, YSLEER. Trimming pared 0 bases from V and 3 bases from J, leaving 9 bases between. The CDR3, as DNA: TGCGCCAGCAGCCAAGAAGGCCAGGGTGGGGCCAACGTCCTGACTTTC. This translates into CASSQEGQGGANVLTF.

The chain combines TRBV9 with TRBJ1-1, with D hard to call. The V gene's germline CDR1 is SGDLS and CDR2 YYNGEE. This CDR3 is built from 11 residues. Between the trimmed V and J ends, which lost 4 bases and 10 bases, there was a span of 11 bases. The CDR3 bases are TGTGCCAGCAGCCCTCAGAAGGGAGCTTTCTTT. It specifies CASSPQKGAFF.

V is TRBV27 and J is TRBJ2-3, with D possibly being TRBD1 (5 bases). CDR3 length: 15 residues. Trimming pared 2 bases from V and 6 bases from J, leaving 15 bases between. The germline V gene encodes CDR1 MNHEY and CDR2 SMNVEV (reference sequence). The CDR3 here is CASSLGAGLGDTQYF. In DNA, the CDR3 is TGTGCCAGCAGTTTAGGGGCAGGGTTGGGGGATACGCAGTATTTT.

CDR3 nucleotide sequence: TGTGCCAGCAGCGCGGACAGGAGGTATCAGCCCCAGCATTTT. It yields the protein CASSADRRYQPQHF. The rearrangement links TRBV7-8 to TRBJ1-5; 7 bases are a match to TRBD1. Germline CDR1 SGHVS, CDR2 FQNEAQ. V gave up 5 bases and J gave up 5 bases; unmatched junction bases: 6. The CDR3 length is 14 residues.

The chain combines TRBV9 with TRBJ2-5, with 8 bases identical to TRBD2. The V gene's germline CDR1 is SGDLS and CDR2 YYNGEE. CDR3 length equals 16 residues. The J segment lost 5 bases and the V segment lost 0 bases, leaving 9 bases of the junction unmatched. The CDR3 coding sequence is TGTGCCAGCAGCGTAGCGGGGGGGCTGCGCTTTGAGACCCAGTACTTC. This gives the protein CASSVAGGLRFETQYF.

The rearrangement uses TRBV19 and TRBJ2-7; 10 nucleotides align to TRBD1. Germline-derived CDR1 and CDR2 are LNHDA and SQIVND (reference sequence). Trimming took 6 bases from V and 4 from J; bases not matched to a gene: 9. The CDR3 is made up of 15 amino acids. The CDR3 protein is CASSVSRTGGYEQYF. The DNA of the CDR3 is TGTGCCAGTAGCGTGAGCAGGACAGGGGGTTACGAGCAGTACTTC.

This rearrangement joins TRBV5-1 to TRBJ2-3, with 13 bases aligning to TRBD2. The CDR3 length is 15 residues. Per germline, CDR1 SGHRS and CDR2 YFSETQ. J gave up 4 bases and V 1 base, and 0 bases lay outside the gene matches. This CDR3 is CASSLTSGRADTQYF. The DNA for the CDR3 is TGCGCCAGCAGCTTGACTAGCGGGAGGGCAGATACGCAGTATTTT.

In the case of this clone: Other DNA sequences in this sample translate to the same CDR3. This chain links TRBV28 with TRBJ2-2, with 7 bases lining up with TRBD1. Trimming took 5 bases from V and 2 from J; bases not matched to a gene: 2. Germline lookup yields CDR1 MDHEN and CDR2 SYDVKM. The CDR3 runs to 14 residues. Written as DNA, the CDR3 is TGTGCCAGCAGTAGACAGGGTAACACCGGGGAGCTGTTTTTT. Protein sequence: CASSRQGNTGELFF.

The V call is TRBV5-4, the J call TRBJ1-2, with D perhaps TRBD1 (5 bases). V gave up 1 base and J gave up 0 bases, with 10 bases separating them. From germline, CDR1 is SGHNT and CDR2 YYREEE (reference sequence). The CDR3 contains 15 residues. Here the CDR3 reads CASSLTGGTNYGYTF. The DNA for the CDR3 is TGTGCCAGCAGCTTGACAGGAGGGACTAACTATGGCTACACCTTC.

The chain has TRBV5-5 and TRBJ1-4, with a weak D call TRBD1 (5 bases). The CDR3 consists of 15 residues. Trimming removed 4 bases at V and 8 bases at J, with 18 bases between. Germline CDR1 is SGHKS and CDR2 is YYEKEE (reference sequence). CDR3 nucleotides: TGTGCCAGCAGCGACGGGACCCCCCTTCTAGAAAAACTGTTTTTT. This gives the protein CASSDGTPLLEKLFF.

This chain joins TRBV27 and TRBJ2-2; 7 nucleotides match TRBD1. The CDR3 totals 15 residues. V lost 3 bases to trimming and J lost 1 base; unmatched junction nucleotides: 2. CDR1 MNHEY and CDR2 SMNVEV come from the germline V gene (reference sequence). The CDR3 protein is CASSLWTGNTGELFF. As DNA, the CDR3 is TGTGCCAGCAGTTTGTGGACAGGGAACACCGGGGAGCTGTTTTTT.

This sequence joins TRBV2 and TRBJ2-5; 11 bases map to TRBD2. V trimming: 7 bases; J trimming: 5 bases; junction bases outside the gene matches: 12. CDR1 and CDR2 from the germline V gene are SNHLY and FYNNEI. This CDR3 region has 16 residues. CDR3: CASTDPLSGRVETQYF. The DNA of the CDR3 is TGTGCCAGCACGGACCCCCTTAGCGGGAGGGTCGAGACCCAGTACTTC.

This clone showed up just a few times. The chain combines TRBV5-1 with TRBJ2-1; perhaps TRBD2 as D (6 bases). V was cut by 1 base and J by 2 bases, with 13 bases left in between. This CDR3 has 16 residues. CDR1 SGHRS and CDR2 YFSETQ come from the germline V gene. CDR3 amino acids: CASSLPGGGAYNEQFF. The CDR3 nucleotides are TGCGCCAGCAGCTTGCCCGGGGGTGGGGCCTACAATGAGCAGTTCTTC.

This clone has only a few counts. The chain recombines TRBV4-1 with TRBJ2-1; 9 positions agree with TRBD1. The germline V gene has CDR1 MGHRA and CDR2 YSYEKL. This CDR3 has 15 amino acids. V was pared by 3 bases and J by 7 bases, with 7 bases of the junction left unmatched. The CDR3, as DNA: TGCGCCAGCAGCCAGGGGACAGGGTTAGGTAATGAGCAGTTCTTC. Protein sequence: CASSQGTGLGNEQFF.

This rearrangement joins TRBV11-2 to TRBJ1-4; D call uncertain. This CDR3 spans 14 amino acids. The germline V gene encodes CDR1 SGHAT and CDR2 FQNNGV. With 4 bases removed from V and 4 bases from J, the gap between germline ends came to 10 bases. The DNA for the CDR3 is TGTGCCAGCAGCTATGGGGTTGGTAATGAAAAACTGTTTTTT. Amino acids: CASSYGVGNEKLFF.

The rearrangement uses TRBV9 and TRBJ2-1, with a weak D call TRBD2 (5 bases). The CDR3 sequence is 13 residues long. Germline CDR1 and CDR2: SGDLS and YYNGEE. V was cut by 4 bases and J by 8 bases, with 13 bases left in between. The CDR3, as DNA: TGTGCCAGCAGCTCGGACTTTCCGCATGAGCAGTTCTTC. Amino acids: CASSSDFPHEQFF.